Following are 14 T cell receptor beta chains from one sample sequenced in a study of CD8 T cells in Susac syndrome. RNA totalling about 0.5 to 1 ug underwent reverse transcription with random hexamers. TCRdb analysed the immunoSEQ multiplex PCR reads with MiXCR anew, one entry per CDR3 protein. The profile shows about 180,000 distinct CDR3 sequences, about 93% of them singletons. Sequenced: CD4+ T cells from PBMCs. The receptors originated from a human donor with Susac syndrome.

This clonotype was recorded only once. V and J are TRBV5-1 and TRBJ2-7, with TRBD2 as a possible D gene (6 bases). Trimming took 7 bases from V and 3 from J, leaving 23 bases between them. The CDR3 is made up of 16 amino acids. CDR1 SGHRS and CDR2 YFSETQ come from the germline V gene. The CDR3 reads CASGPGLTPGDYEQYF. The CDR3 nucleotides are TGCGCCAGCGGACCGGGACTCACCCCGGGCGACTACGAGCAGTACTTC.

The rearrangement uses TRBV20-1 and TRBJ1-1; the match to TRBD1 covers 9 bases. The CDR3 runs 15 residues. Trimming at V came to 0 bases and at J to 0 bases, leaving 2 bases not matched to a gene. Germline CDR1 DFQATT, CDR2 SNEGSKA (reference sequence). CDR3 amino acids: CSAREGQGLNTEAFF. CDR3 bases: TGCAGTGCTAGAGAGGGACAGGGACTGAACACTGAAGCTTTCTTT.

This clonotype has only one observation. The chain combines TRBV29-1 with TRBJ2-3, with D unresolved. This CDR3 is built from 12 residues. V was cut by 4 bases and J by 8 bases, with 13 bases left in between. CDR1 and CDR2 from the germline V gene are SQVTM and ANQGSEA. The CDR3 is CSVVVPVGTQYF. CDR3 nucleotides: TGCAGCGTTGTAGTTCCCGTTGGTACGCAGTATTTT.

This clonotype was seen once. This chain joins TRBV30 and TRBJ2-1; possibly TRBD1 for D (6 bases). CDR3 length: 13 residues. Germline CDR1 reads GTSNPN; CDR2 reads SVGIG (reference sequence). V was clipped by 5 bases and J by 1 base, with 9 bases between them. CDR3 sequence reads: CAWGQLSYNEQFF. In nucleotides, the CDR3 is TGTGCCTGGGGACAGTTATCCTACAATGAGCAGTTCTTC.

The chain joins TRBV29-1 to TRBJ2-1; a weak D match, TRBD2 (5 bases). With 1 base removed from V and 4 bases from J, the gap between germline ends came to 17 bases. Germline CDR1 reads SQVTM; CDR2 reads ANQGSEA. The CDR3 has 16 amino acids. CDR3 region: CSVEGSSEILYNEQFF. The DNA for the CDR3 is TGCAGCGTTGAAGGGAGTAGCGAGATTTTATACAATGAGCAGTTCTTC.

V is TRBV30 and J is TRBJ1-5, with TRBD1 matching over 7 bases. V lost 2 bases to trimming and J lost 1 base; unmatched junction nucleotides: 2. Germline CDR1 GTSNPN, CDR2 SVGIG (reference sequence). The CDR3 covers 14 residues. In nucleotides, the CDR3 is TGTGCCTGGAGTCCAGGGGGGAGCAATCAGCCCCAGCATTTT. Translation gives CAWSPGGSNQPQHF.

The chain employs TRBV5-1 and TRBJ2-1; tentatively, D is TRBD1 (6 bases). Germline CDR1 reads SGHRS; CDR2 reads YFSETQ. CDR3 size: 13 residues. V was shortened by 2 bases and J by 6 bases, with 9 bases between the two germline ends. CDR3 region: CASSFQGINEQFF. The CDR3 coding sequence is TGCGCCAGCAGCTTCCAGGGGATCAATGAGCAGTTCTTC.

The genes are TRBV29-1 and TRBJ1-1; unclear D gene. From germline, CDR1 is SQVTM and CDR2 ANQGSEA. V was pared by 3 bases and J by 5 bases, with 13 bases between. The CDR3 totals 13 residues. CDR3 region: CSVETGWITEAFF. The CDR3 DNA follows: TGCAGCGTTGAGACCGGTTGGATTACTGAAGCTTTCTTT.

The rearrangement uses TRBV5-4 and TRBJ2-5; a possible D gene is TRBD1 (6 bases). Looked up from germline, CDR1 is SGHNT and CDR2 is YYREEE (reference sequence). This CDR3 contains 14 residues. The germline V and J ends were trimmed by 0 bases and 2 bases, with 8 bases remaining between them. The CDR3 loop is CASSLGRGQETQYF. The CDR3 DNA reads TGTGCCAGCAGCTTGGGCAGGGGACAAGAGACCCAGTACTTC.

V gene TRBV23-1 combines with J gene TRBJ2-7; D is perhaps TRBD2 (5 bases). TRBV23-1 is given ORF status, its function remaining uncertain. Trimming shortened V by 0 bases and J by 5 bases, and 17 bases separated the two germline ends. There are 16 residues in the CDR3. This CDR3 reads CASSQSRAVEEDEQYF. CDR3 DNA: TGCGCCAGCAGTCAATCACGGGCAGTTGAGGAGGACGAGCAGTACTTC.

J is TRBJ1-1 and V is TRBV29-1, with a weak D call TRBD1 (6 bases). CDR3 length equals 13 residues. V was shortened by 7 bases and J by 1 base, with 13 bases between the two germline ends. CDR1 is SQVTM, CDR2 ANQGSEA, per germline. In DNA, the CDR3 is TGCAGCGCCCAAGGGGGGACGAACACTGAAGCTTTCTTT. The encoded protein is CSAQGGTNTEAFF.

The rearrangement uses TRBV7-9 and TRBJ1-1; no firm D call. Trimming pared 6 bases from V and 0 bases from J, leaving 14 bases between. The V gene's germline CDR1 is SEHNR and CDR2 FQNEAQ (reference sequence). This CDR3 has 15 residues. The CDR3, as DNA: TGTGCCAGCAGTTCCCGTACGGGTATGAACACTGAAGCTTTCTTT. Residues: CASSSRTGMNTEAFF. Using reference TRBV7-9 and TRBJ1-1 for the parts outside the CDR3, the full variable domain is DTGVSQNPRHKITKRGQNVTFRCDPISEHNRLYWYRQTLGQGPEFLTYFQNEAQLEKSRLLSDRFSAERPKGSFSTLEIQRTEQGDSAMYLCASSSRTGMNTEAFFGQGTRLTVV.

The chain employs TRBV25-1 and TRBJ2-3, with 12 bases fitting TRBD2. Losses at the gene ends were 5 bases for V and 2 bases for J; bases not matched to a gene: 8. CDR1 is MGHDK and CDR2 is SYGVNS in the germline V gene. There are 17 residues in the CDR3. This CDR3 reads CASSPLRLAGATDTQYF. The CDR3 DNA sequence: TGTGCCAGCAGTCCACTTAGACTAGCGGGGGCCACAGATACGCAGTATTTT.

The V gene is TRBV19, the J gene TRBJ2-2; TRBD2 matches 10 bases. The germline CDR1 and CDR2 sequences are LNHDA and SQIVND (reference sequence). The CDR3 totals 15 residues. The trim removed 3 bases at V and 5 bases at J, leaving 3 bases unmatched. The CDR3 nucleotides are TGTGCCAGTAGTATTTGGACTAGCGGAACCGGGGAGCTGTTTTTT. Translating gives CASSIWTSGTGELFF.